This TCR beta chain was identified in a study of Ad26.COV2.S vaccination and SARS-CoV-2 variants. Across the study: Intramuscular Ad26.COV2.S doses were given once or twice, 56 days apart.

Sequencing used immunoSEQ multiplex PCR; TCRdb keeps in-frame clones, though not all of them. This sample has hundreds of thousands of clones, with 80% to 90% found just once. The treatment denotes: roughly 18 received Ad26.COV2.S at low or high dose, single or two shots; several received placebo; per-sample allocation not given. Following the first vaccine or placebo injection, samples were taken on day 63. The trim removed 4 bases at V and 5 bases at J, leaving 5 bases unmatched. CDR1 is SGDLS, CDR2 YYNGEE, per germline. CDR3 length equals 14 residues. Sequences were derived from peripheral blood, sampled in a trial of Ad26.COV2.S vaccine versus placebo. The TCR was taken from a person aged 18-60 years who received the Ad26.COV2.S COVID-19 vaccine or a placebo. J is TRBJ2-2 and V is TRBV9, with 7 bases that match TRBD2. The CDR3 reads CASSPLGGTGELFF. The CDR3 DNA is TGTGCCAGCAGCCCCCTCGGGGGGACCGGGGAGCTGTTTTTT.